This TCR beta chain originates from a study of blood T cell repertoires in COVID-19. Study-wide background: COVID-19 samples collected from the United States, Italy and Spain covered acute and convalescent phases. PBMCs, B-cell-depleted T cells, or T cells were the source of the cDNA or gDNA that made up the material.

Trimming took off 1 base at V and 1 base at J, with 4 bases between the two ends. The germline gives CDR1 KGHDR, CDR2 SFDVKD. The CDR3 spans 14 residues. In the original processing: Amplification of reference gene primers was used by the study to estimate nucleated cell counts. The method was immunoSEQ multiplex PCR; TCRdb's version includes in-frame clones alone and lacks a portion of them. The DNA gave D and trimming, while V, J and clone size come from that table. The sample holds 110,000 to 150,000 clones, more than 75% seen once. Enrolled during active infection, Seattle patients were then followed longitudinally.

This TCR was recovered from a woman between 65 and 79 years old with COVID-19, enrolled during active disease. This rearrangement joins TRBV24-1 to TRBJ1-5; no clear D gene. Input material: peripheral blood. This CDR3 is CATSDFASNQPQHF. CDR3 bases: TGTGCCACCAGTGATTTTGCGAGCAATCAGCCCCAGCATTTT.